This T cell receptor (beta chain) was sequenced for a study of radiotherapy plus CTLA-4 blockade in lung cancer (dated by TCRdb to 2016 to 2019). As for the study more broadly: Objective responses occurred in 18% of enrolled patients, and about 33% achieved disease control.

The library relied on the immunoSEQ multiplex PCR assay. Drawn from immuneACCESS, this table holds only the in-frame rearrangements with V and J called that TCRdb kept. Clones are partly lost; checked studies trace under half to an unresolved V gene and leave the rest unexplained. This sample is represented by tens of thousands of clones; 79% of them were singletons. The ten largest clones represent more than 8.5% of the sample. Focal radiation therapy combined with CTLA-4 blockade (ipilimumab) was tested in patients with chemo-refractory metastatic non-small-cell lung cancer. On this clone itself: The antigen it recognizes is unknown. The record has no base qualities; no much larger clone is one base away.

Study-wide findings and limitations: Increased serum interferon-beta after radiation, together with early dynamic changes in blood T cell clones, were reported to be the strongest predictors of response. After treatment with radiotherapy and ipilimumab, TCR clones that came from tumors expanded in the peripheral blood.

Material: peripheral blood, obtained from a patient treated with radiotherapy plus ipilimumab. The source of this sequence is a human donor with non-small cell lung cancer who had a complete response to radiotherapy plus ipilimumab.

The DNA reads TGTGCCAGCAGCCGAAGGGGAGGCACCGGGGAGCTGTTTTTT. Translated, this is CASSRRGGTGELFF. This chain joins TRBV11-2 to TRBJ2-2; the D gene is perhaps TRBD2, on 6 matching bases. V is pared back by 5 bases and J by 4 bases, with 11 bases lying between the germline termini. As encoded in the germline V gene, CDR1 is SGHAT while CDR2 is FQNNGV. From the cysteine through the phenylalanine, the CDR3 covers 14 amino acids. The kept DNA is CDR3 alone, 42 bases in frame from the first base.